This T cell receptor (beta chain) was sequenced for a study of long-term antiretroviral therapy in people with HIV. Survey-level resolution applied to immunoSEQ assay v3.0. The repertoire was sequenced with immunoSEQ multiplex PCR; TCRdb's copy has only in-frame clones and lacks some. The sample carries around 27,000 clones, approximately 86% recorded once. CDR3 length: 13 residues. Germline values: CDR1 SGHDT, CDR2 YYEEEE. The germline V and J ends were trimmed by 4 bases and 7 bases, with 12 bases remaining between them. Turning to this clone: Its antigen is as yet unknown.

General study points: Clones that had undergone expansion before ART prevailed in the repertoire throughout all time points.

The chain uses TRBV5-6 and TRBJ1-5; no firm D call. The source was unsorted PBMCs, collected around 4.5 years after starting antiretroviral therapy. This clonotype originated in a man aged 25 to 45 with HIV. CDR3 in DNA: TGTGCCAGCAGCCCAGGAGGAGGCCAGCCCCAGCATTTT. Translated, it gives CASSPGGGQPQHF.